Shown below are 31 T cell receptor beta chains from a single sample sequenced in a study of blood T cell repertoires in COVID-19. Assay used: immunoSEQ multiplex PCR; TCRdb lists only in-frame clones, some missing. The sample holds 200,000 or so clones, approximately 82% seen once. Sequencing was performed on peripheral blood. These receptors were taken from a human donor with acute or convalescent COVID-19. The donor label of this sample is uncertain.

The chain joins TRBV6-2 or TRBV6-3 to TRBJ2-1; D might be TRBD1 (6 bases). The CDR3 totals 17 residues. Between the trimmed V and J ends, which lost 7 bases and 7 bases, there was a span of 26 bases. Germline V gives CDR1 MNHEY, CDR2 SVGEGT. The CDR3 sequence is CASTPLRGDIGRNEQFF. The CDR3 region has the DNA TGTGCCAGCACCCCCCTAAGAGGGGACATAGGACGGAATGAGCAGTTCTTC.

The gene calls are TRBV7-9 and TRBJ1-2; a possible D gene is TRBD1 (6 bases). Trimming stripped 1 base from V and 1 base from J, with 7 bases between. Germline loops: CDR1 SEHNR, CDR2 FQNEAQ (reference sequence). The CDR3 spans 14 residues. CDR3 loop: CASSLGQDNYGYTF. The CDR3 bases are TGTGCCAGCAGCTTAGGACAGGATAACTATGGCTACACCTTC.

The chain combines TRBV27 with TRBJ2-4; the D gene is possibly TRBD1 (5 bases). CDR3 length: 12 amino acids. Germline V gene sequence: CDR1 MNHEY, CDR2 SMNVEV (reference sequence). Trimming pared 7 bases from V and 4 bases from J, leaving 8 bases between. CDR3 residues: CASKDSKNIQYF. DNA of the CDR3: TGTGCCAGCAAAGACAGTAAAAACATTCAGTACTTC.

The rearrangement links TRBV6-1 to TRBJ1-6; tentative D call: TRBD1 (6 bases). This CDR3 region has 13 residues. V was trimmed by 7 bases and J by 10 bases, leaving 14 bases between them. The germline V gene encodes CDR1 MNHNS and CDR2 SASEGT. The CDR3 DNA reads TGTGCCAGCACCCGGGACAACTGGTCACCCCTCCACTTT. Translation: CASTRDNWSPLHF.

The V and J genes are TRBV5-4 and TRBJ2-2; 7 positions match TRBD2. The junction had 19 bases not matched to a gene; V was cut back by 4 bases and J by 10 bases. The CDR3 runs 17 residues. CDR1 and CDR2 (germline): SGHNT, YYREEE (reference sequence). Written as DNA, the CDR3 is TGTGCCAGCAGCCCAAAGCCCCGGACGGGAGGTGGTGAGGAGCTGTTTTTT. Translation: CASSPKPRTGGGEELFF.

The count of this clone is one. This chain uses TRBV19 with TRBJ2-2; 7 bases are shared with TRBD1. The V gene's germline CDR1 is LNHDA and CDR2 SQIVND (reference sequence). J lost 4 bases, V lost 4 bases, and 3 bases had no gene match. The CDR3 consists of 14 residues. CDR3 in DNA: TGTGCCAGTAGTACAACAGGGGTCACCGGGGAGCTGTTTTTT. Its protein is CASSTTGVTGELFF. The whole variable domain, remainder taken from reference TRBV19 and TRBJ2-2, is DGGITQSPKYLFRKEGQNVTLSCEQNLNHDAMYWYRQDPGQGLRLIYYSQIVNDFQKGDIAEGYSVSREKKESFPLTVTSAQKNPTAFYLCASSTTGVTGELFFGEGSRLTVL.

This rearrangement joins TRBV19 to TRBJ1-4, with D possibly matching TRBD1 (5 bases). The CDR3 is 14 residues long. Per the germline V gene, CDR1 is LNHDA and CDR2 is SQIVND (reference sequence). Trimming removed 3 bases at V and 11 bases at J, with 16 bases between. CDR3 bases: TGTGCCAGTAGTATGGGGCTGGAGATTGCGAAACTGTTTTTT. It encodes CASSMGLEIAKLFF.

This clone was found once. This chain connects TRBV6-2 or TRBV6-3 to TRBJ2-7; D may be TRBD2 (6 bases). Trimming cost V 0 bases and J 3 bases, with 21 bases left between them. The CDR3 sequence is 18 residues long. From germline, CDR1 is MNHEY and CDR2 SVGEGT. The DNA for the CDR3 is TGTGCCAGCAGTTACTCGATCGGGCAAGGACTAAGGAACTACGAGCAGTACTTC. Its translation: CASSYSIGQGLRNYEQYF.

V and J are TRBV14 and TRBJ2-2; tentatively, D is TRBD2 (6 bases). The CDR3 runs to 14 residues. Germline assignment: CDR1 SGHDN and CDR2 FVKESK. Trimming removed 4 bases from V and 4 bases from J, with 10 bases in between. CDR3 sequence: CASSRTSPTGELFF. The DNA of the CDR3 is TGTGCCAGCAGCCGCACTAGCCCCACCGGGGAGCTGTTTTTT.

The gene calls are TRBV27 and TRBJ2-2; D may be TRBD1 (5 bases). Germline CDR1 is MNHEY and CDR2 is SMNVEV (reference sequence). The V gene lost 6 bases and the J gene lost 4 bases, with 12 bases spanning the gap. The CDR3 is 14 residues long. CDR3 DNA: TGTGCCAGCAGGCGACAGTCCTTCACCGGGGAGCTGTTTTTT. It yields the protein CASRRQSFTGELFF.

This clone showed up just once. CDR3 sequence: CASSSGTSNTEAFF. DNA of the CDR3: TGTGCCAGTAGTTCCGGGACATCGAACACTGAAGCTTTCTTT. The chain recombines TRBV19 with TRBJ1-1, with D tentatively TRBD1 (6 bases). Trimming cost V 5 bases and J 1 base, with 11 bases left between them. In germline, CDR1 is LNHDA, CDR2 SQIVND (reference sequence). The CDR3 spans 14 residues.

The rearrangement links TRBV7-6 to TRBJ2-3, with 10 bases that match TRBD2. V shed 2 bases and J 0 bases; nucleotides not matched to a gene: 11. Germline V CDR1 and CDR2: SGHVS, FNYEAQ. The CDR3 has 19 residues. CDR3 sequence reads: CASSLLASGSPTSTDTQYF. CDR3 nucleotides: TGTGCCAGCAGCTTACTGGCTAGCGGGAGCCCCACTAGCACAGATACGCAGTATTTT.

The rearrangement joins TRBV2 to TRBJ2-5; TRBD1 might be the D (6 bases). This CDR3 comprises 14 residues. V lost 6 bases and J 1 base, leaving 12 bases between the germline ends. CDR1 SNHLY and CDR2 FYNNEI come from the germline V gene. This chain's CDR3 is CASSPDRSQETQYF. The CDR3 DNA follows: TGTGCCAGCAGCCCCGACAGGAGCCAAGAGACCCAGTACTTC.

The chain has TRBV28 and TRBJ2-2; tentative D call: TRBD2 (6 bases). Trimming shortened V by 4 bases and J by 1 base, and 10 bases separated the two germline ends. The CDR3 has 15 residues. Germline CDR1 is MDHEN and CDR2 is SYDVKM. The CDR3 here is CASSSRRGNTGELFF. The CDR3 coding sequence is TGTGCCAGCAGTTCGAGGAGGGGGAACACCGGGGAGCTGTTTTTT.

This clone was seen just once. The chain is built from TRBV30 and TRBJ2-2; a possible D gene is TRBD1 (5 bases). This CDR3 has 14 residues. Germline assignment: CDR1 GTSNPN and CDR2 SVGIG (reference sequence). Deletions cut 0 bases from V and 7 bases from J, with 12 bases between. CDR3 bases: TGTGCCTGGAGTGTACGAAGGGGCGGCGGGGAGCTGTTTTTT. Translating it yields CAWSVRRGGGELFF.

This chain connects TRBV28 to TRBJ2-7, with TRBD2 as a possible D gene (6 bases). CDR1 is MDHEN and CDR2 is SYDVKM in the germline V gene. Trimming stripped 7 bases from V and 4 bases from J, with 11 bases between. This CDR3 comprises 12 residues. CDR3 amino acids: CASNPRGYEQYF. In DNA, the CDR3 is TGTGCCAGCAACCCCCGGGGGTACGAGCAGTACTTC.

This chain joins TRBV7-6 and TRBJ1-3; tentative D call: TRBD1 (6 bases). The germline V gene has CDR1 SGHVS and CDR2 FNYEAQ. Trimming pared 5 bases from V and 0 bases from J, leaving 8 bases between. This CDR3 comprises 14 residues. The CDR3 DNA reads as TGTGCCAGCAGCCAGGACAGCTCTGGAAACACCATATATTTT. It translates to CASSQDSSGNTIYF.

J is TRBJ1-5 and V is TRBV23-1; 8 positions agree with TRBD1. TRBV23-1 is an ORF, and what it does is uncertain. With 4 bases clipped from V and 3 bases from J, the junction kept 2 bases outside the gene matches. The CDR3 is 14 residues long. This CDR3 is CASSPGGINQPQHF. In DNA form, the CDR3 reads TGCGCCAGCAGTCCAGGGGGCATCAATCAGCCCCAGCATTTT.

The chain has TRBV7-9 and TRBJ2-7, with TRBD1 matching 12 bases. Trimming removed 5 bases from V and 6 bases from J; junction bases left unmatched: 8. The CDR3 consists of 15 residues. Germline V CDR1 and CDR2: SEHNR, FQNEAQ (reference sequence). CDR3 region: CASSGGGQGATEQYF. The CDR3 nucleotides read TGTGCCAGCAGCGGAGGGGGACAGGGGGCCACCGAGCAGTACTTC.

This chain uses TRBV19 with TRBJ2-3; 12 bases fit TRBD2. This CDR3 has 16 amino acids. After removal of 4 bases from V and 3 bases from J, the junction contained 5 bases not matched to a gene. Germline V gene data show CDR1 as LNHDA and CDR2 as SQIVND (reference sequence). CDR3 DNA: TGTGCCAGTAGTAGTTTGACTAGCGGGAGAACAGATACGCAGTATTTT. It specifies CASSSLTSGRTDTQYF.

V usage is TRBV30 and J usage is TRBJ2-1; no clear D gene. Per germline, CDR1 GTSNPN and CDR2 SVGIG (reference sequence). This CDR3 contains 12 residues. V lost 0 bases, J lost 5 bases, and 5 bases lay in between. The CDR3 nucleotides read TGTGCCTGGAGTGTACATGACAATGAGCAGTTCTTC. Its protein product is CAWSVHDNEQFF.

This clone was observed a single time. J is TRBJ1-1 and V is TRBV27, with 10 bases fitting TRBD1. Per the germline V gene, CDR1 is MNHEY and CDR2 is SMNVEV (reference sequence). With V trimmed by 6 bases and J by 1 base, 5 bases remained unmatched. There are 15 residues in the CDR3. CDR3 in amino acids: CASRARQGANTEAFF. In DNA form, the CDR3 reads TGTGCCAGCAGGGCCCGACAGGGGGCGAACACTGAAGCTTTCTTT.

The chain employs TRBV5-1 and TRBJ2-7; 7 bases are shared with TRBD2. The CDR3 has 15 amino acids. The V gene's germline CDR1 is SGHRS and CDR2 YFSETQ. J was trimmed by 0 bases and V by 4 bases; bases with no gene match: 7. The chain's CDR3 is CASSEVAGSSYEQYF. Here the CDR3 DNA reads TGCGCCAGCAGCGAGGTAGCGGGTAGCTCCTACGAGCAGTACTTC.

V usage is TRBV5-1 and J usage is TRBJ2-3; D uncertain. V was pared by 0 bases and J by 3 bases, with 8 bases between. This CDR3 contains 14 residues. In germline, CDR1 is SGHRS, CDR2 YFSETQ. This chain's CDR3 is CASSLGKPTDTQYF. Written as DNA, the CDR3 is TGCGCCAGCAGCTTGGGAAAGCCAACAGATACGCAGTATTTT.

The table lists this clone with a count of one. V and J are TRBV12-5 and TRBJ2-1, with 7 bases that match TRBD1. Germline CDR1 LGHNT, CDR2 FRNRAP. V was pared by 1 base and J by 15 bases, with 9 bases of the junction left unmatched. This CDR3 has 13 residues. CDR3 sequence: CASGLATTGARFF. The CDR3 DNA is TGTGCTAGTGGTTTGGCAACCACAGGGGCCAGGTTCTTC.

This chain connects TRBV7-9 to TRBJ2-1; D is possibly TRBD2 (6 bases). From germline, CDR1 is SEHNR and CDR2 FQNEAQ (reference sequence). The CDR3 covers 12 residues. Trimming shortened V by 4 bases and J by 9 bases, and 10 bases separated the two germline ends. CDR3 DNA sequence: TGTGCCAGCAGCTGGGGACTGGGTGAGCAGTTCTTC. It translates to CASSWGLGEQFF.

The genes are TRBV6-5 and TRBJ1-6, with 7 bases fitting TRBD1. J lost 11 bases, V lost 5 bases, and 6 bases had no gene match. The CDR3 consists of 13 residues. Per the germline V gene, CDR1 is MNHEY and CDR2 is SVGAGI. The CDR3 spells CASSTQTGTPLHF. In nucleotides, the CDR3 is TGTGCCAGCAGTACTCAGACAGGGACACCCCTCCACTTT.

This chain uses TRBV28 with TRBJ2-1, with 7 bases fitting TRBD2. Looked up from germline, CDR1 is MDHEN and CDR2 is SYDVKM. The CDR3 spans 17 residues. The V gene end was trimmed by 4 bases and the J gene end by 7 bases; junction bases not matched to a gene: 16. The chain's CDR3 is CASSSPYEGGLRNEQFF. The CDR3 coding sequence is TGTGCCAGCAGTTCCCCCTACGAGGGAGGGCTGAGGAATGAGCAGTTCTTC.

This chain uses TRBV12-5 with TRBJ2-3; TRBD2 might be the D (7 bases). The germline V and J ends were trimmed by 7 bases and 5 bases, with 19 bases remaining between them. The CDR3 has 15 residues. Germline CDR1 reads LGHNT; CDR2 reads FRNRAP. The CDR3 region has the DNA TGTGCTAGTGTCCTAGGGGGGGCCCTCGGAGATACGCAGTATTTT. It specifies CASVLGGALGDTQYF. Based on the CDR3 plus reference TRBV12-5 and TRBJ2-3, the full variable domain is DARVTQTPRHKVTEMGQEVTMRCQPILGHNTVFWYRQTMMQGLELLAYFRNRAPLDDSGMPKDRFSAEMPDATLATLKIQPSEPRDSAVYFCASVLGGALGDTQYFGPGTRLTVL.

The V gene is TRBV5-1, the J gene TRBJ2-3, with TRBD2 identical over 8 bases. CDR3 length equals 14 residues. The junction had 7 bases not matched to a gene; V was cut back by 4 bases and J by 6 bases. Germline V gene data show CDR1 as SGHRS and CDR2 as YFSETQ. CDR3 amino acids: CASSTGGLGDTQYF. As DNA, the CDR3 is TGCGCCAGCAGCACTGGGGGACTAGGGGATACGCAGTATTTT.

The genes are TRBV5-5 and TRBJ2-7; TRBD2 matches 12 bases. CDR3 length: 15 amino acids. V trimming: 3 bases; J trimming: 2 bases; junction bases outside the gene matches: 3. CDR1 is SGHKS and CDR2 is YYEKEE in the germline V gene (reference sequence). The CDR3 bases are TGTGCCAGCAGCTGGGGACTAGCGGGTACCTACGAGCAGTACTTC. Protein product: CASSWGLAGTYEQYF.